The rows below give T cell receptor beta chains drawn from one sample of a study of siplizumab effects on memory and regulatory T cells. Profiled with immunoSEQ multiplex PCR; TCRdb holds only in-frame clones, not every one. The data show about 46,000 clones, 93% seen once. The sample taken for sequencing was CD8+ T cells sorted from blood. These receptors all stem from a human donor in good health. Both conserved end residues are part of each CDR3. Fields, in order: V gene, J gene, clone size, D gene, CDR3 protein, CDR3 DNA. A D gene is named only where the DNA matches it firmly. Clone size, where shown, is once, few, many, or a class for clones that have expanded.

v_call: TRBV2; j_call: TRBJ2-7; clone_size: NA; d_call: TRBD1; cdr3_aa: CASSLDPDRGDDEQYF; cdr3_nt: TGTGCCAGCAGCCTGGATCCGGACAGGGGGGATGACGAGCAGTACTTC
v_call: TRBV6-1; j_call: TRBJ2-5; clone_size: NA; d_call: NA; cdr3_aa: CASSEAPQENQETQYF; cdr3_nt: TGTGCCAGCAGTGAGGCTCCCCAGGAGAACCAAGAGACCCAGTACTTC
v_call: TRBV29-1; j_call: TRBJ1-1; clone_size: once; d_call: NA; cdr3_aa: CSAKIQGTEAFF; cdr3_nt: TGCAGCGCTAAAATACAAGGAACTGAAGCTTTCTTT
v_call: TRBV7-9; j_call: TRBJ1-1; clone_size: NA; d_call: NA; cdr3_aa: CASSWGSTEAFF; cdr3_nt: TGTGCCAGCAGCTGGGGGAGCACTGAAGCTTTCTTT
v_call: TRBV6-1; j_call: TRBJ2-1; clone_size: NA; d_call: NA; cdr3_aa: CASMRRHSYNEQFF; cdr3_nt: TGTGCCAGCATGAGGCGCCACTCCTACAATGAGCAGTTCTTC
v_call: TRBV27; j_call: TRBJ2-6; clone_size: once; d_call: NA; cdr3_aa: CASSLGTHSGANVLTF; cdr3_nt: TGTGCCAGCAGTTTAGGAACCCACTCTGGGGCCAACGTCCTGACTTTC
v_call: TRBV11-2; j_call: TRBJ2-7; clone_size: NA; d_call: TRBD2; cdr3_aa: CASSATSETTLYEQYF; cdr3_nt: TGTGCCAGCAGCGCTACTAGCGAGACAACGTTGTACGAGCAGTACTTC
v_call: TRBV29-1; j_call: TRBJ1-2; clone_size: NA; d_call: NA; cdr3_aa: CSVEAGTYYTF; cdr3_nt: TGCAGCGTTGAGGCTGGGACCTACTACACCTTC
v_call: TRBV4-1; j_call: TRBJ2-1; clone_size: NA; d_call: TRBD2; cdr3_aa: CASSHLLAGDYNEQFF; cdr3_nt: TGCGCCAGCAGCCATCTATTAGCGGGAGACTACAATGAGCAGTTCTTC
v_call: TRBV9; j_call: TRBJ2-2; clone_size: NA; d_call: TRBD2; cdr3_aa: CTSEGLAGKAPNTGELFF; cdr3_nt: TGTACCAGCGAAGGGCTAGCGGGCAAAGCCCCGAACACCGGGGAGCTGTTTTTT
v_call: TRBV5-1; j_call: TRBJ2-1; clone_size: NA; d_call: TRBD2; cdr3_aa: CATITGLAGNVDYNEQFF; cdr3_nt: TGCGCCACGATCACGGGACTAGCGGGAAACGTGGACTACAATGAGCAGTTCTTC
v_call: TRBV28; j_call: TRBJ2-5; clone_size: NA; d_call: NA; cdr3_aa: CATLGGREETQYF; cdr3_nt: TGTGCCACCCTCGGGGGCAGAGAAGAGACCCAGTACTTC
v_call: TRBV5-1; j_call: TRBJ2-1; clone_size: NA; d_call: NA; cdr3_aa: CASSQDTASNEQFF; cdr3_nt: TGCGCCAGCAGCCAAGACACGGCGAGTAATGAGCAGTTCTTC
v_call: TRBV27; j_call: TRBJ1-1; clone_size: once; d_call: NA; cdr3_aa: CASSLGLPGAVGTEAFF; cdr3_nt: TGTGCCAGCAGTTTAGGGCTTCCGGGGGCGGTCGGTACTGAAGCTTTCTTT
v_call: TRBV5-6; j_call: TRBJ1-5; clone_size: NA; d_call: TRBD1; cdr3_aa: CASSLSPGGDQPQHF; cdr3_nt: TGTGCCAGCAGCTTGTCCCCAGGGGGCGATCAGCCCCAGCATTTT
v_call: TRBV7-2; j_call: TRBJ2-1; clone_size: NA; d_call: TRBD2; cdr3_aa: CASSPSGSDLDEQFF; cdr3_nt: TGTGCCAGCAGCCCCAGCGGGAGCGACCTGGATGAGCAGTTCTTC
v_call: TRBV4-1; j_call: TRBJ1-1; clone_size: NA; d_call: TRBD1; cdr3_aa: CASSRSTGGGTNTEAFF; cdr3_nt: TGCGCCAGCAGCCGATCGACAGGGGGGGGGACAAACACTGAAGCTTTCTTT
v_call: TRBV19; j_call: TRBJ2-7; clone_size: once; d_call: NA; cdr3_aa: CASSIGQSEQYF; cdr3_nt: TGTGCCAGTAGTATTGGACAATCCGAGCAGTACTTC
v_call: TRBV30; j_call: TRBJ2-5; clone_size: NA; d_call: NA; cdr3_aa: CAWGGTSETQYF; cdr3_nt: TGTGCCTGGGGTGGGACATCAGAGACCCAGTACTTC
v_call: TRBV28; j_call: TRBJ2-2; clone_size: NA; d_call: NA; cdr3_aa: CASSLHPSGELFF; cdr3_nt: TGTGCCAGCAGTTTACATCCATCCGGGGAGCTGTTTTTT
v_call: TRBV5-1; j_call: TRBJ2-1; clone_size: NA; d_call: TRBD2; cdr3_aa: CASSFSGSLNEQFF; cdr3_nt: TGCGCCAGCAGCTTCAGCGGGAGCCTCAATGAGCAGTTCTTC
v_call: TRBV4-1; j_call: TRBJ2-6; clone_size: NA; d_call: NA; cdr3_aa: CASRPRVLGSVVLTF; cdr3_nt: TGCGCCAGCAGGCCGAGGGTACTAGGCTCGGTCGTCCTGACTTTC
v_call: TRBV7-3; j_call: TRBJ2-3; clone_size: NA; d_call: TRBD2; cdr3_aa: CASNKAGGSDTQYF; cdr3_nt: TGTGCCAGCAATAAAGCGGGAGGGTCTGATACGCAGTATTTT
v_call: TRBV12-5; j_call: TRBJ2-7; clone_size: NA; d_call: NA; cdr3_aa: CASGLTVSGTKTPTEQYF; cdr3_nt: TGTGCTAGTGGTCTGACCGTTTCAGGGACCAAGACCCCAACCGAGCAGTACTTC
v_call: TRBV9; j_call: TRBJ2-1; clone_size: NA; d_call: TRBD2; cdr3_aa: CASSLSGAREVSGNEQFF; cdr3_nt: TGTGCCAGCAGCCTATCGGGGGCGCGGGAGGTATCCGGGAATGAGCAGTTCTTC
v_call: TRBV27; j_call: TRBJ2-7; clone_size: NA; d_call: NA; cdr3_aa: CASSLSDWSYEQYF; cdr3_nt: TGTGCCAGCAGTTTATCGGACTGGTCCTACGAGCAGTACTTC
v_call: TRBV19; j_call: TRBJ2-1; clone_size: NA; d_call: NA; cdr3_aa: CASSREMSSYNEQFF; cdr3_nt: TGTGCCAGTAGCAGGGAGATGAGCTCCTACAATGAGCAGTTCTTC
v_call: TRBV11-2; j_call: TRBJ1-1; clone_size: NA; d_call: NA; cdr3_aa: CASSGEYTEAFF; cdr3_nt: TGTGCCAGCAGCGGAGAATACACTGAAGCTTTCTTT
v_call: TRBV27; j_call: TRBJ2-7; clone_size: NA; d_call: NA; cdr3_aa: CASSQAGYEQYF; cdr3_nt: TGTGCCAGCAGTCAGGCAGGGTACGAGCAGTACTTC
v_call: TRBV11-2; j_call: TRBJ2-1; clone_size: NA; d_call: NA; cdr3_aa: CASSPRWDEQFF; cdr3_nt: TGTGCCAGCAGCCCCCGATGGGATGAGCAGTTCTTC
v_call: TRBV11-2; j_call: TRBJ2-7; clone_size: NA; d_call: NA; cdr3_aa: CASSPPTWGEQYF; cdr3_nt: TGTGCCAGCAGCCCCCCCACTTGGGGCGAGCAGTACTTC
v_call: TRBV6-5; j_call: TRBJ1-1; clone_size: NA; d_call: NA; cdr3_aa: CASSYLDSSEAFF; cdr3_nt: TGTGCCAGCAGTTACCTGGACAGCAGTGAAGCTTTCTTT
v_call: TRBV19; j_call: TRBJ2-2; clone_size: NA; d_call: NA; cdr3_aa: CASSFDGRSNTGELFF; cdr3_nt: TGTGCCAGTAGTTTCGACGGAAGATCGAACACCGGGGAGCTGTTTTTT
v_call: TRBV9; j_call: TRBJ2-1; clone_size: once; d_call: NA; cdr3_aa: CASSVSYNEQFF; cdr3_nt: TGTGCCAGCTCGGTATCCTACAATGAGCAGTTCTTC
v_call: TRBV7-9; j_call: TRBJ2-1; clone_size: NA; d_call: NA; cdr3_aa: CASSPTRERDEQFF; cdr3_nt: TGTGCCAGCAGCCCGACGCGAGAGAGGGATGAGCAGTTCTTC
v_call: TRBV7-9; j_call: TRBJ2-1; clone_size: NA; d_call: TRBD1; cdr3_aa: CASSLLTGQGYNEQFF; cdr3_nt: TGTGCCAGCAGCCTACTAACGGGACAGGGCTACAATGAGCAGTTCTTC
v_call: TRBV7-6; j_call: TRBJ2-3; clone_size: NA; d_call: NA; cdr3_aa: CASSKESESTDTQYF; cdr3_nt: TGTGCCAGCAGCAAAGAGAGTGAAAGCACAGATACGCAGTATTTT
v_call: TRBV28; j_call: TRBJ2-7; clone_size: once; d_call: NA; cdr3_aa: CASSLWGGRGFF; cdr3_nt: TGTGCCAGCAGTTTGTGGGGGGGCCGAGGATTTTTC
v_call: TRBV10-2; j_call: TRBJ2-3; clone_size: NA; d_call: TRBD2; cdr3_aa: CAGQEREADTQYF; cdr3_nt: TGCGCCGGACAGGAGCGGGAGGCAGATACGCAGTATTTT
v_call: TRBV10-3; j_call: TRBJ2-7; clone_size: NA; d_call: NA; cdr3_aa: CAISDLLGSESYEQYF; cdr3_nt: TGTGCCATCAGTGACCTCCTCGGGAGCGAGTCCTACGAGCAGTACTTC